Below, one T cell receptor beta chain is given with its context. Its antigen target is currently unknown. Base-call qualities are not available, and no considerably larger clone is one nucleotide away. Collaborating institutions collected whole blood in K2EDTA tubes following their own protocols. For TCRbeta analysis, collaborators shipped samples in one of three forms: frozen whole blood, isolated PBMCs, or DNA extracted from either of those sample types. This entry belongs to a study of blood T cell repertoires in COVID-19 (dated by TCRdb to the early 2020s). Study-level background: Collaborator samples came from the United States, Italy and Spain and covered acute and convalescent phases of COVID-19. The prospective study material was composed of cDNA or gDNA derived from T cells, B-cell-depleted T cells, or PBMCs. The dataset comprised deeply sampled blood TCRbeta repertoires from subjects exposed to, actively infected with, or recovered from COVID-19. The repertoires were made available in a free public database intended to serve as a resource for research on the immune response to SARS-CoV-2. The samples were drawn from the first 160 participants of the ongoing ImmuneRACE study and from 1,254 subjects provided by 6 global collaborators. A de-identified subject ID, COVID-19 status, age in years and sex were almost always included in the sample metadata. HLA class I and class II types, where available, came from metadata supplied by the sample provider rather than from assay-based typing. The full study reports these points: The quantity of clinical and demographic metadata differed by source and by participant and was supplied without curation.

TCRbeta CDR3 regions were amplified from genomic DNA using the immunoSEQ Assay, a bias-controlled multiplex PCR. Per the authors' processing: The number of nucleated cells in each sample was estimated from the amplification of reference gene primers within the assay. Sequence reads were collapsed and filtered to measure the absolute abundance of every unique TCRbeta CDR3 rearrangement. For each sample, productive Simpson clonality was calculated as the square root of Simpson's diversity index across productive rearrangements. TCRdb's version of the immuneACCESS table is confined to in-frame rearrangements and falls short of the full clone set. An unresolved V gene accounts for under half of the shortfall where checked; the remainder is of unknown origin. For V, J and clone size, that table is used; D and trimming come from the DNA. Within this sample are about 240,000 clones, with approximately 78% of them counted one time only. The top ten constitute under 15% of the sample.

This TCR came from a woman aged 55 to 70 with active or convalescent COVID-19. Material: peripheral blood.

The CDR3 region reads CASSLQGAADSPLHF. The nucleotides are TGTGCCAGCAGCTTGCAGGGGGCCGCGGATTCACCCCTCCACTTT. Here the chain combines TRBV5-4 and TRBJ1-6, and 8 bases in between align with TRBD1. The junction shows trimming of 1 base on V and 8 bases on J, and the gene matches do not reach 5 bases of it. From a lookup of the germline V gene (reference sequence), CDR1 and CDR2 are SGHNT and YYREEE. From the cysteine up to the phenylalanine, the CDR3 has a length of 15 residues. CDR3 DNA only is kept here, 45 bases in frame from base 1.